This entry lists 9 T cell receptor beta chains sequenced from one sample in a study of glioma-infiltrating T cells after dendritic cell vaccination. Noted time point: after dendritic cell vaccination, including at tumor progression/relapse. Clones were sequenced by immunoSEQ multiplex PCR, and TCRdb holds only the in-frame ones, with some missing. The sample consists of tens of thousands of clones, roughly 80% of them appearing once. The material sequenced was blood, taken after dendritic cell vaccination. The receptor source for this set is a human donor with glioblastoma.

The table lists this clone with a few counts. This rearrangement joins TRBV6-1 to TRBJ1-1, with no clear D. Per the germline V gene, CDR1 is MNHNS and CDR2 is SASEGT. V was shortened by 7 bases and J by 1 base, with 10 bases between the two germline ends. The CDR3 is made up of 13 amino acids. CDR3 amino acids: CASKPPQNTEAFF. The CDR3 coding sequence is TGTGCCAGCAAACCCCCACAGAACACTGAAGCTTTCTTT.

The chain recombines TRBV7-2 with TRBJ1-1; 9 positions match TRBD1. CDR1 is SGHTA and CDR2 is FQGNSA in the germline V gene. The CDR3 has 18 amino acids. V dropped 2 bases and J dropped 0; count of bases not matched to a gene: 10. The CDR3 here is CASSLHPGTGRVNTEAFF. The CDR3 bases are TGTGCCAGCAGCTTACACCCCGGGACAGGGAGGGTGAACACTGAAGCTTTCTTT.

This clone was detected a few times. The gene calls are TRBV6-6 and TRBJ1-1; no definite D call. The ends were cut back, 6 bases at V and 3 bases at J, with 8 bases in the middle. Germline V gives CDR1 MNHNY, CDR2 SVGAGI (reference sequence). The CDR3 runs to 12 residues. CDR3 nucleotides: TGTGCCAGCAGCCACCCGGACACTGAAGCTTTCTTT. This translates into CASSHPDTEAFF.

V and J are TRBV10-1 and TRBJ1-1, with D hard to call. Trimming took 3 bases from V and 1 from J, leaving 9 bases between them. The CDR3 has 14 residues. Germline CDR1 reads WNHNN; CDR2 reads SYGVQD (reference sequence). The CDR3 DNA reads TGCGCCAGCAGTGACACTCTCTGGAACACTGAAGCTTTCTTT. This encodes CASSDTLWNTEAFF.

The chain employs TRBV13 and TRBJ2-7; tentatively, D is TRBD1 (5 bases). CDR3 length: 14 residues. Germline loops: CDR1 PRHDT, CDR2 FYEKMQ (reference sequence). V was clipped by 0 bases and J by 4 bases, with 10 bases between them. The CDR3 protein is CASSLGGAGYEQYF. The CDR3 DNA is TGTGCCAGCAGCTTAGGAGGGGCCGGGTACGAGCAGTACTTC.

This clone occurred a few times. Here the CDR3 DNA reads TGCGCCAGCAGCCAAGATCGGACTAGCGGGGACAATGAGCAGTTCTTC. It yields the protein CASSQDRTSGDNEQFF. The gene calls are TRBV4-3 and TRBJ2-1; 12 bases are a match to TRBD2. CDR3 length equals 16 residues. From germline, CDR1 is LGHNA and CDR2 YSLEER. Trimming cost V 0 bases and J 5 bases; bases outside gene matches: 2.

This clone came up a few times. The chain is built from TRBV10-3 and TRBJ1-6; 8 nucleotides align to TRBD1. CDR3 size: 16 residues. Per germline, CDR1 ENHRY and CDR2 SYGVKD. The trim removed 0 bases at V and 9 bases at J, leaving 7 bases unmatched. The DNA of the CDR3 is TGTGCCATCAGTGAGTCGACAGGGGAAGGAAGTTCACCCCTCCACTTT. It codes for CAISESTGEGSSPLHF.

The V and J genes are TRBV5-1 and TRBJ1-2, with 8 bases matching TRBD1. The CDR3 runs 15 residues. The germline V gene encodes CDR1 SGHRS and CDR2 YFSETQ. Trimming removed 5 bases from V and 1 base from J; junction bases left unmatched: 7. The CDR3 coding sequence is TGCGCCAGCAGGCAGGGGGCACCGCTTAACTATGGCTACACCTTC. Its protein is CASRQGAPLNYGYTF.

The genes are TRBV19 and TRBJ2-1; 7 positions match TRBD1. Germline V gene data show CDR1 as LNHDA and CDR2 as SQIVND (reference sequence). This CDR3 has 13 amino acids. V lost 3 bases, J lost 5 bases, and 1 base stayed unmatched. CDR3 DNA sequence: TGTGCCAGTAGTATGGGACAGAACAATGAGCAGTTCTTC. It yields the protein CASSMGQNNEQFF.